This T cell receptor (beta chain) comes out of a study of cytomegalovirus exposure and HLA in healthy donors. Study-level points and caveats: While the bulk of TCR sequences proved rare, some public TCRs turned up in many donors. Fewer than 20,000 TCR beta sequences were associated with HLA alleles at 0.05 false discovery rate in a later analysis. 150 or so TCR beta chains were listed as cytomegalovirus-associated. Within an earlier analysis, most TCR beta V segments proved productive either about 90% or about 30% of the time.

A remark on this clone: Its antigen is not known. An end of the junction differs from the germline gene, which may be a read error.

PCR amplification relied on 60 Vbeta primers (plus 13 Jbeta primers). TCRdb's copy holds only in-frame clones and misses some; the assay was immunoSEQ multiplex PCR. The data show roughly 200,000 clones, 70% to 80% seen once. CDR1 and CDR2 (germline): SGHAT, FQNNGV. The CDR3 is 12 residues long. This chain joins TRBV11-2 and TRBJ1-3, with 8 bases fitting TRBD1. The clonotype originates from a woman aged 55-70 years in good health and CMV-seropositive. Sequences were obtained from PBMCs. This chain's CDR3 is CASSHEGQGANF. For the CDR3, the DNA is TGTGCCAGCAGCCATGAGGGGCAGGGGGCAAATTTT.